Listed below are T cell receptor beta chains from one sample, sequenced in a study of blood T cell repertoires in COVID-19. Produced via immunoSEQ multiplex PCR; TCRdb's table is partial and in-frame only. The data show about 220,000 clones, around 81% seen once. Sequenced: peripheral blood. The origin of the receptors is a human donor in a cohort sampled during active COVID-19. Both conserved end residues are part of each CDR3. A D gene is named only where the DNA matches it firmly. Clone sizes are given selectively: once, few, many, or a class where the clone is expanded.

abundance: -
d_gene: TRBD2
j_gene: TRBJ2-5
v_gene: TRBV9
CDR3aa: CASSVGHLAGGGETQYF
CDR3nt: TGTGCCAGCAGCGTAGGTCACCTAGCGGGGGGTGGAGAGACCCAGTACTTC

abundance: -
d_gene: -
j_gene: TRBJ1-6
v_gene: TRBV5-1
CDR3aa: CASSLAGSTGYSSPLHF
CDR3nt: TGCGCCAGCAGCTTGGCCGGTAGTACAGGGTATAGTTCACCCCTCCACTTT

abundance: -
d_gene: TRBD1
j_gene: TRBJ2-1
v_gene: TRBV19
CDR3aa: CASSLTGYRYNEQFF
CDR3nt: TGTGCCAGTAGTTTGACAGGGTACCGATACAATGAGCAGTTCTTC

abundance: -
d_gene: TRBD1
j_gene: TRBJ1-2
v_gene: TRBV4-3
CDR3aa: CASSQDVRGHNGYTF
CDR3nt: TGCGCCAGCAGCCAAGATGTGAGGGGGCACAATGGCTACACCTTC

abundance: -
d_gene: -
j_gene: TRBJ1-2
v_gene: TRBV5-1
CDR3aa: CASSVEYSNYGYTF
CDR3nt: TGCGCCAGCAGCGTAGAGTACAGTAACTATGGCTACACCTTC

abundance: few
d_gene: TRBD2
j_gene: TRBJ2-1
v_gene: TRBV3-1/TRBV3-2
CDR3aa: CASSPRLAEDNEQFF
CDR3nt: TGTGCCAGCAGCCCCCGTCTAGCGGAGGACAATGAGCAGTTCTTC

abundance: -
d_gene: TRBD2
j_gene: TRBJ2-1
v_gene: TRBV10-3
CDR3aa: CAISVLAGGRGDNEQFF
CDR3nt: TGTGCCATCAGTGTACTAGCGGGAGGACGCGGGGACAATGAGCAGTTCTTC

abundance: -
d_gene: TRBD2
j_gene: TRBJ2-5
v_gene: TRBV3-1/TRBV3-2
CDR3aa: CASSQVHSCGGDETQYF
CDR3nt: TGTGCCAGCAGCCAAGTACATAGCTGCGGGGGAGACGAGACCCAGTACTTC

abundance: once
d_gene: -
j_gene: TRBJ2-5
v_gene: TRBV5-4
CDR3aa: CASSLLSARETQYF
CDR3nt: TGTGCCAGCAGCCTACTATCCGCTCGTGAGACCCAGTACTTC

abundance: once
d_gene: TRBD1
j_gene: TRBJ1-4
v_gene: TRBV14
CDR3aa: CASSRDRGTNEKLFF
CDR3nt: TGTGCCAGCAGCCGAGACAGGGGAACTAATGAAAAACTGTTTTTT

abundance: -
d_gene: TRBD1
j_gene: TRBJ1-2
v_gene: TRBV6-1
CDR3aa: CASSSTGAVGYTF
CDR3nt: TGTGCCAGCAGTTCGACAGGGGCGGTTGGCTACACCTTC

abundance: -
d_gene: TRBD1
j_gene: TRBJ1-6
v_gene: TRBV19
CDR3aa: CASSATGGGSPLHF
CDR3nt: TGTGCCAGTAGTGCGACAGGGGGTGGTTCACCCCTCCACTTT

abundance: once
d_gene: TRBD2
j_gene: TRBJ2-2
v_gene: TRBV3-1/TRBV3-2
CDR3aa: CASSQILAGDGELFF
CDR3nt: TGTGCCAGCAGCCAAATACTAGCGGGAGACGGGGAGCTGTTTTTT

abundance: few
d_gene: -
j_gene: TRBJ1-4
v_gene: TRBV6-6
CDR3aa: CAGREQGGILFF
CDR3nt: TGTGCCGGACGAGAACAGGGAGGGATCCTGTTTTTT

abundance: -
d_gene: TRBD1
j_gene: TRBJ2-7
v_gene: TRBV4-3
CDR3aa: CASSQATGEHEQYF
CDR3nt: TGCGCCAGCAGCCAGGCTACAGGGGAGCACGAGCAGTACTTC

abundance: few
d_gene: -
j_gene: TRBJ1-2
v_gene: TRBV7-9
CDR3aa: CASSLDSYGTSF
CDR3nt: TGTGCCAGCAGCTTAGACTCGTACGGGACTTCCTTC

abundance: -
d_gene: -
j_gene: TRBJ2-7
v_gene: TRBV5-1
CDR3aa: CASSWGANWDYSYEQYF
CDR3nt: TGCGCCAGCAGCTGGGGGGCAAACTGGGACTACTCCTACGAGCAGTACTTC

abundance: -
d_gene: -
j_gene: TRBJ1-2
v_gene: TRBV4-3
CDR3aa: CASSQITGMSYGYTF
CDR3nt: TGCGCCAGCAGCCAAATAACAGGGATGAGCTATGGCTACACCTTC

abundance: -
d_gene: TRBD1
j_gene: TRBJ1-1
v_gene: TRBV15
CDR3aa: CATSRDLTGSWSPNTEAFF
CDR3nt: TGTGCCACCAGCAGAGATCTGACAGGGTCTTGGTCTCCGAACACTGAAGCTTTCTTT

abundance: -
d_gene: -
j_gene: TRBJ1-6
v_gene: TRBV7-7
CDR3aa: CASSLSGWGLTYNSPLHF
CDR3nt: TGTGCTAGCAGCTTATCGGGTTGGGGGCTGACCTATAATTCACCCCTCCACTTT

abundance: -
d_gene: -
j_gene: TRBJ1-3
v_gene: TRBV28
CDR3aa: CASSLAGVPGLSGNTIYF
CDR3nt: TGTGCCAGCAGTTTAGCAGGGGTCCCCGGGCTCTCTGGAAACACCATATATTTT

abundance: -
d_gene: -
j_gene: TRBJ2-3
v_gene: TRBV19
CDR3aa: CASSRQVTDTQYF
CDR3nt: TGTGCCAGTAGTCGACAGGTCACAGATACGCAGTATTTT

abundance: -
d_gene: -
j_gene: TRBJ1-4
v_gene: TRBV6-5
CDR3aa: CATRPPGEKLFF
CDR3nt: TGTGCCACCCGGCCGCCGGGAGAAAAACTGTTTTTT

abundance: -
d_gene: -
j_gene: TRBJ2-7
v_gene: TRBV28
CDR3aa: CASSRPSDIISYEQYF
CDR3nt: TGTGCCAGCAGTCGACCCTCAGACATAATCTCCTACGAGCAGTACTTC

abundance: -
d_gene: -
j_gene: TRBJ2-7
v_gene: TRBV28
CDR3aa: CASSLQQGGAKYF
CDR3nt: TGTGCCAGCAGTTTACAGCAGGGGGGCGCGAAGTACTTC